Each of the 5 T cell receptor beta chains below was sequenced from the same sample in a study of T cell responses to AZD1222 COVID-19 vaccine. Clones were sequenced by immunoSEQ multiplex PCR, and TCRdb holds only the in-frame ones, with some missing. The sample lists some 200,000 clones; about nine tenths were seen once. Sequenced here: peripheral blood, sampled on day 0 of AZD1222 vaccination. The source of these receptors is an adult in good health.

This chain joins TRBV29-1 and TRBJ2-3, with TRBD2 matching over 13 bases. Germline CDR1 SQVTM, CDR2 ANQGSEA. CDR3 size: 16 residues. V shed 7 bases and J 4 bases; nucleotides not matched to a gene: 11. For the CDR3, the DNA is TGCAGCGGCCGCGGACTAGCGGGGGCCACGGCAGATACGCAGTATTTT. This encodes CSGRGLAGATADTQYF.

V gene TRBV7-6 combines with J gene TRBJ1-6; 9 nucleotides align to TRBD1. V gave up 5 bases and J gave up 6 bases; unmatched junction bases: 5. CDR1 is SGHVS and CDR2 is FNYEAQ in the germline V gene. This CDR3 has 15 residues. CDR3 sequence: CASSARDRVNSPLHF. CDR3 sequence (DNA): TGTGCCAGCAGCGCCCGGGACAGGGTTAATTCACCCCTCCACTTT.

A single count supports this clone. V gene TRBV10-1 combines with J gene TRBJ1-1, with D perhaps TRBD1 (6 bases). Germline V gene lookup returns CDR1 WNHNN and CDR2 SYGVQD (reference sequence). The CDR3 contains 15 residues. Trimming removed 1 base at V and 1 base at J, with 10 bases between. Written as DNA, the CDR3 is TGCGCCAGCAGTGAGTACGTGACAGGGAACACTGAAGCTTTCTTT. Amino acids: CASSEYVTGNTEAFF.

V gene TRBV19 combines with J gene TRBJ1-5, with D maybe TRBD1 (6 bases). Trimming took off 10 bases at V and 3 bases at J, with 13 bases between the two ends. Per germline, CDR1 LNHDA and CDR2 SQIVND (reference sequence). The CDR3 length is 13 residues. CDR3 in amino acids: CATTDSFNQPQHF. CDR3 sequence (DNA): TGTGCCACTACGGACAGCTTCAATCAGCCCCAGCATTTT.

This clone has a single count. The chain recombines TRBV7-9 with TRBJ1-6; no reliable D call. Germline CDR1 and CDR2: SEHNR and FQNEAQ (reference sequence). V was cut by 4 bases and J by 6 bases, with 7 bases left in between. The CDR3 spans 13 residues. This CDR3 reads CASSSPGNSPLHF. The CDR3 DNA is TGTGCCAGCAGCTCCCCTGGTAATTCACCCCTCCACTTT.